These 29 T cell receptor beta chains came from one sample sequenced in a study of blood T cell repertoires in COVID-19. The method was immunoSEQ multiplex PCR; TCRdb's version includes in-frame clones alone and lacks a portion of them. The top ten hold over 9.5% of the sample, which has hundreds of thousands of clones, about nine tenths seen once. Sequenced material: peripheral blood. Every receptor here comes from a woman in her forties or fifties with COVID-19, enrolled during active disease.

This chain's CDR3 is CASSLDRAGRYNEQFF. As DNA, the CDR3 is TGTGCCAGCAGCTTAGATCGGGCTGGGAGGTACAATGAGCAGTTCTTC. This chain links TRBV11-2 with TRBJ2-1, with D perhaps TRBD2 (6 bases). Germline V CDR1 and CDR2: SGHAT, FQNNGV. The CDR3 covers 16 residues. Trimming took off 0 bases at V and 4 bases at J, with 13 bases between the two ends.

This clone was seen only once. V gene TRBV4-1 combines with J gene TRBJ2-5, with D possibly matching TRBD2 (7 bases). Trimming cost V 3 bases and J 5 bases, with 19 bases left between them. The CDR3 runs 16 residues. Looked up from germline, CDR1 is MGHRA and CDR2 is YSYEKL. The CDR3 sequence: CASSHPTAGAWETQYF. The CDR3 region has the DNA TGCGCCAGCAGCCACCCAACTGCGGGGGCGTGGGAGACCCAGTACTTC.

This chain connects TRBV14 to TRBJ1-2; weak D call: TRBD1 (6 bases). Per the germline V gene, CDR1 is SGHDN and CDR2 is FVKESK. CDR3 length: 14 residues. V was cut by 1 base and J by 4 bases, with 10 bases left in between. The DNA of the CDR3 is TGTGCCAGCAGCCAAGCGGGACACCCCTATGGCTACACCTTC. It translates to CASSQAGHPYGYTF.

This clone appeared a few times. This rearrangement joins TRBV24-1 to TRBJ2-1; D perhaps matches TRBD1 (5 bases). Germline V gene sequence: CDR1 KGHDR, CDR2 SFDVKD. Deletions cut 5 bases from V and 8 bases from J, with 9 bases between. CDR3 length: 12 residues. CDR3 region: CATSGMGHEQFF. The CDR3 DNA is TGTGCCACCAGTGGGATGGGGCATGAGCAGTTCTTC.

The chain carries TRBV9 and TRBJ2-3; 8 nucleotides align to TRBD2. In germline, CDR1 is SGDLS, CDR2 YYNGEE. The CDR3 consists of 15 residues. V shed 1 base and J 2 bases; nucleotides not matched to a gene: 3. CDR3 protein: CASSVTSGSTDTQYF. In DNA, the CDR3 is TGTGCCAGCAGCGTAACTAGCGGATCCACAGATACGCAGTATTTT.

This chain connects TRBV24-1 to TRBJ2-1; D is uncertain. CDR3 size: 17 residues. Trimming cost V 5 bases and J 0 bases, with 16 bases left between them. Germline values: CDR1 KGHDR, CDR2 SFDVKD. The CDR3 DNA is TGTGCCACCAGTGCCGCAAGAAACCTCAGCTCCTACAATGAGCAGTTCTTC. Its protein product is CATSAARNLSSYNEQFF.

The J gene is TRBJ2-7, the V gene TRBV19; 7 bases align to TRBD1. Germline V gene lookup returns CDR1 LNHDA and CDR2 SQIVND (reference sequence). V trimming: 5 bases; J trimming: 2 bases; junction bases outside the gene matches: 12. This CDR3 has 16 residues. This chain's CDR3 is CASSEGWGQHAYEQYF. CDR3 coding DNA: TGTGCCAGTAGTGAAGGATGGGGACAGCATGCCTACGAGCAGTACTTC.

The rearrangement uses TRBV23-1 and TRBJ2-7, with D perhaps matching TRBD1 (6 bases). TRBV23-1 is sorted into the ORF group, with uncertain function. Trimming cost V 3 bases and J 6 bases, with 15 bases left between them. CDR3 length: 14 amino acids. The CDR3 DNA reads TGCGCCAGCAGTCACAAGCCCGTAGGGGGCGAGCAGTACTTC. Translation: CASSHKPVGGEQYF.

The chain employs TRBV12-3 or TRBV12-4 and TRBJ1-2; 9 bases fit TRBD1. The J segment lost 8 bases and the V segment lost 5 bases, leaving 6 bases of the junction unmatched. The CDR3 runs to 13 residues. CDR3 region: CASSQTGGGGYTF. The CDR3, as DNA: TGTGCCAGCAGTCAGACAGGGGGTGGGGGCTACACCTTC.

This chain uses TRBV30 with TRBJ1-5, with D perhaps TRBD1 (6 bases). V lost 2 bases and J 5 bases, leaving 13 bases between the germline ends. The CDR3 has 14 amino acids. CDR1 and CDR2 from the germline V gene are GTSNPN and SVGIG (reference sequence). The CDR3, as DNA: TGTGCCTGGAGTTCCCGGGACACCTATCAGCCCCAGCATTTT. It yields the protein CAWSSRDTYQPQHF. Complete variable domain (other parts from reference TRBV30 and TRBJ1-5): SQTIHQWPATLVQPVGSPLSLECTVEGTSNPNLYWYRQAAGRGLQLLFYSVGIGQISSEVPQNLSASRPQDRQFILSSKKLLLSDSGFYLCAWSSRDTYQPQHFGDGTRLSIL.

This clone showed up just a few times. This chain links TRBV5-6 with TRBJ2-3; TRBD2 matches at 7 bases. The CDR3 is made up of 12 amino acids. Germline V gene sequence: CDR1 SGHDT, CDR2 YYEEEE. V was clipped by 4 bases and J by 4 bases; unmatched bases: 0. The CDR3 loop reads CASSGGADTQYF. In nucleotides, the CDR3 is TGTGCCAGCAGCGGGGGGGCAGATACGCAGTATTTT.

The genes are TRBV12-5 and TRBJ2-7; a possible D gene is TRBD1 (5 bases). Germline-derived CDR1 and CDR2 are LGHNT and FRNRAP. The germline V and J ends were trimmed by 0 bases and 0 bases, with 9 bases remaining between them. This CDR3 contains 15 residues. The CDR3 is CASGLVLTVSYEQYF. The DNA for the CDR3 is TGTGCTAGTGGTTTGGTTTTGACAGTCTCCTACGAGCAGTACTTC.

The CDR3 DNA reads as TGTGCCAGAGGGACAGATGAAAAACTGTTTTTT. The encoded protein is CARGTDEKLFF. V gene TRBV19 combines with J gene TRBJ1-4; 7 bases match TRBD1. Germline-derived CDR1 and CDR2 are LNHDA and SQIVND (reference sequence). Trimming at V came to 9 bases and at J to 6 bases, leaving 1 base not matched to a gene. The CDR3 covers 11 residues.

The chain couples TRBV6-5 to TRBJ2-2, with 8 bases fitting TRBD1. The length of the CDR3 is 15 residues. Unmatched junction bases numbered 8, after V lost 6 bases and J lost 5 bases. The germline V gene has CDR1 MNHEY and CDR2 SVGAGI. The CDR3 coding sequence is TGTGCCAGCAGAGACGACAGGGGAATGACCGGGGAGCTGTTTTTT. It yields the protein CASRDDRGMTGELFF.

V is TRBV2 and J is TRBJ2-2; 13 nucleotides align to TRBD2. Germline values: CDR1 SNHLY, CDR2 FYNNEI. The CDR3 consists of 19 residues. V was clipped by 5 bases and J by 4 bases; unmatched bases: 13. CDR3 nucleotides: TGTGCCAGCAGTTACGGGAGACTAGCGGGGGGTCGAGGCACCGGGGAGCTGTTTTTT. It yields the protein CASSYGRLAGGRGTGELFF.

The chain is built from TRBV10-3 and TRBJ1-1; 8 bases are a match to TRBD1. Germline CDR1 is ENHRY and CDR2 is SYGVKD. The CDR3 has 17 amino acids. J was trimmed by 4 bases and V by 2 bases; bases with no gene match: 12. The CDR3 nucleotides read TGTGCCATCAGTGAGCCCTGGACAGGGAAGGATGGCACTGAAGCTTTCTTT. This gives the protein CAISEPWTGKDGTEAFF.

The chain combines TRBV11-2 with TRBJ2-3, with a weak D call TRBD2 (6 bases). CDR3 length equals 13 residues. Germline loops: CDR1 SGHAT, CDR2 FQNNGV. V was cut by 4 bases and J by 4 bases, with 9 bases left in between. The CDR3 DNA sequence: TGTGCCAGCAGCTCACTAGCCCCAGATACGCAGTATTTT. Translated, it gives CASSSLAPDTQYF.

The chain is built from TRBV5-6 and TRBJ1-1, with D unresolved. The CDR3 is 14 residues long. V lost 1 base and J lost 0, with 7 bases in between. Germline CDR1 SGHDT, CDR2 YYEEEE. CDR3 sequence reads: CASSLPGMNTEAFF. CDR3 coding DNA: TGTGCCAGCAGCTTGCCAGGAATGAACACTGAAGCTTTCTTT.

The chain carries TRBV5-4 and TRBJ2-1; 13 nucleotides agree with TRBD2. The junction had 3 bases not matched to a gene; V was cut back by 4 bases and J by 5 bases. The CDR3 covers 15 residues. Per the germline V gene, CDR1 is SGHNT and CDR2 is YYREEE (reference sequence). The CDR3 loop reads CASSGGLAGDNEQFF. Written as DNA, the CDR3 is TGTGCCAGCAGCGGTGGACTAGCGGGGGACAATGAGCAGTTCTTC. Full variable domain (remainder filled in from reference TRBV5-4 and TRBJ2-1): ETGVTQSPTHLIKTRGQQVTLRCSSQSGHNTVSWYQQALGQGPQFIFQYYREEENGRGNFPPRFSGLQFPNYSSELNVNALELDDSALYLCASSGGLAGDNEQFFGPGTRLTVL.

CDR3: CASSQYGLAGKETQYF. The DNA of the CDR3 is TGTGCCAGCAGCCAGTATGGACTAGCGGGGAAAGAGACCCAGTACTTC. The chain couples TRBV4-2 to TRBJ2-5; 12 bases agree with TRBD2. This CDR3 comprises 16 residues. The trim removed 3 bases at V and 3 bases at J, leaving 5 bases unmatched. CDR1 is LGHNA, CDR2 YNFKEQ, per germline.

The CDR3 bases are TGTGCCAGTAGTAAACGGACAGGGGAAGGGGATCAGCCCCAGCATTTT. Its protein product is CASSKRTGEGDQPQHF. The chain joins TRBV19 to TRBJ1-5; 9 bases are a match to TRBD1. From germline, CDR1 is LNHDA and CDR2 SQIVND (reference sequence). This CDR3 spans 16 amino acids. V lost 4 bases and J lost 5; bases outside the gene matches: 9.

The gene calls are TRBV3-1 (or the pseudogene TRBV3-2) and TRBJ1-2; TRBD1 aligns across 9 bases. CDR1 is LGHDT and CDR2 is YNNKEL in the germline V gene (reference sequence). The V and J ends lost 5 bases and 8 bases, in that order; junction bases with no gene match: 9. This CDR3 spans 14 amino acids. The CDR3 DNA sequence: TGTGCCAGCAGCTTCCCCGGGACAGGGCACGGCTACACCTTC. Protein: CASSFPGTGHGYTF.

The chain uses TRBV15 and TRBJ1-4, with a weak D call TRBD1 (5 bases). CDR3 size: 14 residues. CDR1 and CDR2 from the germline V gene are LNHNV and YYDKDF (reference sequence). Between the trimmed V and J ends, which lost 6 bases and 5 bases, there was a span of 13 bases. The CDR3 nucleotides read TGTGCCACCAGTGGGAGGGGCCCAAATGAAAAACTGTTTTTT. The encoded protein is CATSGRGPNEKLFF.

In DNA, the CDR3 is TGTGCCAGCTCACCCGAGCAACCGCCTACGCAGTATTTT. Its translation: CASSPEQPPTQYF. This chain joins TRBV18 and TRBJ2-3; no reliable D call. V lost 3 bases, J lost 8 bases, and 12 bases lay in between. CDR3 length equals 13 residues. The germline CDR1 and CDR2 sequences are KGHSH and LQKENI.

This chain uses TRBV11-2 with TRBJ1-1, with unresolved D. The CDR3 contains 14 residues. V was cut by 2 bases and J by 0 bases, with 7 bases left in between. Germline V gene data show CDR1 as SGHAT and CDR2 as FQNNGV. CDR3 sequence: CASSLNSVNTEAFF. The CDR3 DNA reads as TGTGCCAGCAGCTTAAATTCAGTGAACACTGAAGCTTTCTTT.

This clone showed up just once. The chain couples TRBV30 to TRBJ1-2; 10 bases match TRBD1. Trimming took 3 bases from V and 8 from J; bases not matched to a gene: 27. The CDR3 spans 20 residues. CDR1 GTSNPN and CDR2 SVGIG come from the germline V gene (reference sequence). CDR3 sequence reads: CAWSPSWGGDRGPLTRGYTF. CDR3 in DNA: TGTGCCTGGAGCCCCTCCTGGGGGGGGGACAGGGGTCCCCTAACTAGGGGCTACACCTTC. Full variable domain (missing parts from reference TRBV30 and TRBJ1-2): SQTIHQWPATLVQPVGSPLSLECTVEGTSNPNLYWYRQAAGRGLQLLFYSVGIGQISSEVPQNLSASRPQDRQFILSSKKLLLSDSGFYLCAWSPSWGGDRGPLTRGYTFGSGTRLTVV.

The chain is built from TRBV5-4 and TRBJ2-7; a possible D gene is TRBD1 (6 bases). Trimming removed 4 bases at V and 2 bases at J, with 13 bases between. The CDR3 runs to 14 residues. From germline, CDR1 is SGHNT and CDR2 YYREEE (reference sequence). This CDR3 is CASSHGQRTYEQYF. CDR3 coding DNA: TGTGCCAGCAGCCACGGACAGAGAACCTACGAGCAGTACTTC. The full variable domain, in which reference TRBV5-4 and TRBJ2-7 provide the parts outside the CDR3, is ETGVTQSPTHLIKTRGQQVTLRCSSQSGHNTVSWYQQALGQGPQFIFQYYREEENGRGNFPPRFSGLQFPNYSSELNVNALELDDSALYLCASSHGQRTYEQYFGPGTRLTVT.

V and J are TRBV12-3 or TRBV12-4 and TRBJ1-3; D is unresolved. There are 13 residues in the CDR3. Trimming shortened V by 3 bases and J by 4 bases, and 7 bases separated the two germline ends. DNA for the CDR3: TGTGCCAGCAGTTTCCCTCCGGGAAACACCATATATTTT. Protein: CASSFPPGNTIYF.

In DNA, the CDR3 is TGTGCCAGCAGTCTTCGGTCCCTCAATGAGCAGTTCTTC. It translates to CASSLRSLNEQFF. The chain recombines TRBV12-3 or TRBV12-4 with TRBJ2-1; D unresolved. V dropped 5 bases and J dropped 6 bases, with 11 bases sitting between them. The CDR3 totals 13 residues.